Sequencing of this T cell receptor (beta chain) was carried out in a study of regulatory T cells. Notes on the study in general: Treg repertoire restriction varied and was strongest in the two most severe patients. In patients, unique TRB V-J pairs were restricted and V/J usage skewed, especially in Tregs. Regulatory T cells from CD3G-deficient patients were less diverse than autologous conventional CD4+ cells and control regulatory cells.

The germline V gene has CDR1 SEHNR and CDR2 FQNEAQ (reference sequence). The CDR3 contains 16 residues. Trimming pared 2 bases from V and 10 bases from J, leaving 22 bases between. The PCR used 52 TRBV and 13 TRBJ primers. TCRdb keeps only in-frame clones here, not all; method: immunoSEQ multiplex PCR. The sample holds some 6,100 clones; roughly nine tenths are singletons and the top ten take 1.5% to 2.5%. Patients aged 2 to 39 years had fewer naive and more memory CD4+ and CD8+ T cells. Concerning this clone: Its antigen is undetermined.

Source material: CD4+ Tregs sorted from blood. The clonotype comes from a person under 30 with CD3G deficiency. V and J are TRBV7-9 and TRBJ2-3; tentative D call: TRBD1 (6 bases). The CDR3 loop reads CASSLKNRSGTPAQYF. Written as DNA, the CDR3 is TGTGCCAGCAGCTTAAAGAATAGATCCGGGACACCCGCGCAGTATTTT.